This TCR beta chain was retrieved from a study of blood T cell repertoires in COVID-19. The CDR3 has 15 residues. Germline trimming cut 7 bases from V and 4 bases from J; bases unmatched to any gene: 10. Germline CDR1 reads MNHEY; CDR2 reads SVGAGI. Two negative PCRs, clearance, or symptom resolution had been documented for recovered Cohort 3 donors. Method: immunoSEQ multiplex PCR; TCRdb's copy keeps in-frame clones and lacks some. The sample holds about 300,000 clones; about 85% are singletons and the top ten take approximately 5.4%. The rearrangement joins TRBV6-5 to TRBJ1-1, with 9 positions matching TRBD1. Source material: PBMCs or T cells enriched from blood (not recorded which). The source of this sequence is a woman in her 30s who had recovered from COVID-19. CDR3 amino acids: CASTRGQGLGTEAFF. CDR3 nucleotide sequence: TGTGCCAGCACCAGGGGACAGGGTTTGGGCACTGAAGCTTTCTTT.